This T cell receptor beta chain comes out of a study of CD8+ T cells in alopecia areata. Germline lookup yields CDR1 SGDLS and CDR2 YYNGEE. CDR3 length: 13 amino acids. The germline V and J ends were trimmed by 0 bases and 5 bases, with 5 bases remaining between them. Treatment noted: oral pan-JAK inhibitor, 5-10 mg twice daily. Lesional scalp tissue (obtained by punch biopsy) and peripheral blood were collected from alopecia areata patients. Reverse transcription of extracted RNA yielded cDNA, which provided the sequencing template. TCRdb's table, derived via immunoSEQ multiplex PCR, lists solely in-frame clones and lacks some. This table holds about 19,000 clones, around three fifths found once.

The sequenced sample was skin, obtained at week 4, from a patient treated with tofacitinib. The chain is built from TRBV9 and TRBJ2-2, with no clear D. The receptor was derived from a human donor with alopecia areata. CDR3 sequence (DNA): TGTGCCAGCAGCGTAGCAGGTACCGGGGAGCTGTTTTTT. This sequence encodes CASSVAGTGELFF. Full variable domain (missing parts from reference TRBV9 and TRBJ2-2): DSGVTQTPKHLITATGQRVTLRCSPRSGDLSVYWYQQSLDQGLQFLIQYYNGEERAKGNILERFSAQQFPDLHSELNLSSLELGDSALYFCASSVAGTGELFFGEGSRLTVL.